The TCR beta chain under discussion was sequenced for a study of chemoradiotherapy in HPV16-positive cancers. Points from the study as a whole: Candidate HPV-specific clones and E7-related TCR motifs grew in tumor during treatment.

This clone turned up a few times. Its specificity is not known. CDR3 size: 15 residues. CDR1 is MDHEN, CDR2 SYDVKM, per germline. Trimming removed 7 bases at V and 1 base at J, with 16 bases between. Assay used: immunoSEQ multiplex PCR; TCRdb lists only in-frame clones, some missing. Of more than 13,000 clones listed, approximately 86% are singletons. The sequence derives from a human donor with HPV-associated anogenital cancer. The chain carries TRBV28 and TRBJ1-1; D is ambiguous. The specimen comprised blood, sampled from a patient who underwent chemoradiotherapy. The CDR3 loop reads CASNRGSAPNTEAFF. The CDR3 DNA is TGTGCCAGCAATAGAGGGAGCGCCCCGAACACTGAAGCTTTCTTT.